This entry concerns a single T cell receptor (beta chain). Its antigen is unknown. The entry originates in a study of T-cell reconstitution after alpha-beta-depleted transplantation in children. Study-wide results and limits: The high TCRbeta diversity at day 60 in some patients came from surviving recipient T cells and thymic progenitors. Among T cells one year after transplant, newly produced cells accounted for most counts and diversity. Several hundred expanded graft clones reportedly were the source of alpha-beta T cells about two months after transplant.

Unique molecular identifiers tagged the TCRbeta library. Via MiXCR, TCRdb re-called the PCR reads, giving one row per CDR3 protein. The sample includes approximately 650,000 distinct CDR3 sequences, over 10% of them seen just once. The CDR3 has 14 residues. CDR1 is DFQATT and CDR2 is SNEGSKA in the germline V gene (reference sequence). V lost 3 bases, J lost 4 bases, and 8 bases stayed unmatched. The receptor comes from a girl aged 2 to 9 with congenital amegakaryocytic thrombocytopenia, due to receive a stem cell transplant. This rearrangement joins TRBV20-1 to TRBJ2-7, with 8 nucleotides matching TRBD2. Here the sequenced sample was PBMCs, taken before TCRalphabeta/CD19-depleted stem cell transplant. The DNA for the CDR3 is TGCAGTGCTAGTGAAGCGGGGGCCCCATACGAGCAGTACTTC. Protein sequence: CSASEAGAPYEQYF.